These 25 T cell receptor beta chains were all obtained from the same sample, sequenced in a study of molecular identifiers for immune sequencing clone quantification. Each CDR3 protein gets one entry after TCRdb re-called the PCR reads with MiXCR. The data show nearly 55,000 distinct CDR3 sequences, 35% to 40% seen once. Sequenced: naive CD8+ T cells from blood, with Jurkat cell RNA spiked in. Indicated subset: FACS-sorted CD8+CD4-CCR7+CD45RA+ naive T cells. These receptor sequences come from a human donor in good health. Some libraries in this study had Jurkat cell RNA spiked in.

This clonotype was seen at least ten times. The chain combines TRBV6-6 with TRBJ1-2; no reliable D call. The CDR3 extends over 12 amino acids. Germline values: CDR1 MNHNY, CDR2 SVGAGI (reference sequence). V was shortened by 6 bases and J by 0 bases, with 5 bases between the two germline ends. The CDR3 reads CASSPTNYGYTF. The CDR3 coding sequence is TGTGCCAGCAGCCCAACTAACTATGGCTACACCTTC.

The chain combines TRBV7-6 with TRBJ2-2, with 7 nucleotides matching TRBD1. Germline-derived CDR1 and CDR2 are SGHVS and FNYEAQ. The CDR3 covers 15 residues. The trim removed 5 bases at V and 1 base at J, leaving 4 bases unmatched. The CDR3 region has the DNA TGTGCCAGCAGCCGACGGGACAGGAACACCGGGGAGCTGTTTTTT. This encodes CASSRRDRNTGELFF.

To note about this clonotype: A much larger clone is a single base away; this may be a read error. It is likely a read error, because the conserved phenylalanine at the end of the CDR3 is missing. J is TRBJ1-1 and V is TRBV28; tentatively, D is TRBD1 (5 bases). The CDR3 is 14 amino acids. The V gene's germline CDR1 is MDHEN and CDR2 SYDVKM. Trimming pared 5 bases from V and 5 bases from J, leaving 15 bases between. The CDR3 reads CASSPRDEGTEAFL. The CDR3 coding sequence is TGTGCCAGCAGTCCTCGGGACGAGGGGACTGAAGCTTTCCTT.

About this clonotype itself: A much larger clone is a single base away; this may be a read error. The chain has TRBV29-1 and TRBJ2-5; 8 bases agree with TRBD2. CDR1 and CDR2 (germline): SQVTM, ANQGSEA. V dropped 5 bases and J dropped 4; count of bases not matched to a gene: 3. CDR3 length equals 12 residues. The CDR3 sequence: CSVLSGRETQYF. The CDR3 DNA is TGCAGCGTTCTGAGCGGGAGAGAGACCCAGTACTTC. The full variable domain, in which reference TRBV29-1 and TRBJ2-5 provide the parts outside the CDR3, is SAVISQKPSRDICQRGTSLTIQCQVDSQVTMMFWYRQQPGQSLTLIATANQGSEATYESGFVIDKFPISRPNLTFSTLTVSNMSPEDSSIYLCSVLSGRETQYFGPGTRLLVL.

Comment on this clonotype: Being one base from a much bigger clone, this may be a read error. V usage is TRBV5-3 and J usage is TRBJ2-3, with D possibly matching TRBD1 (5 bases). TRBV5-3 is noted as an ORF with a role that remains uncertain. Deletions cut 8 bases from V and 6 bases from J, with 19 bases between. The CDR3 runs 14 residues. CDR3 DNA sequence: TGTGCCAGCTGCTTTCAAGGGGCTGAGGATACGCAGTATTTT. Protein: CASCFQGAEDTQYF.

This clonotype came up a few times. V gene TRBV19 combines with J gene TRBJ2-5; the match to TRBD2 covers 7 bases. This CDR3 is built from 14 residues. Losses at the gene ends were 3 bases for V and 3 bases for J; bases not matched to a gene: 4. Germline CDR1 and CDR2: LNHDA and SQIVND (reference sequence). In nucleotides, the CDR3 is TGTGCCAGTAGTATCCCTGGGGGGGAAGAGACCCAGTACTTC. Translating it yields CASSIPGGEETQYF.

This clonotype was found many times. The CDR3: CASSPGQEVEQFF. CDR3 in DNA: TGTGCCAGCAGCCCCGGACAGGAGGTTGAGCAGTTCTTC. The rearrangement uses TRBV7-9 and TRBJ2-1; 7 bases agree with TRBD1. The CDR3 is made up of 13 amino acids. Germline values: CDR1 SEHNR, CDR2 FQNEAQ (reference sequence). J was trimmed by 9 bases and V by 5 bases; bases with no gene match: 7. The full variable domain, rest sourced from reference TRBV7-9 and TRBJ2-1, is DTGVSQNPRHKITKRGQNVTFRCDPISEHNRLYWYRQTLGQGPEFLTYFQNEAQLEKSRLLSDRFSAERPKGSFSTLEIQRTEQGDSAMYLCASSPGQEVEQFFGPGTRLTVL.

In this sample, this clonotype turned up a few times. The V gene is TRBV7-9, the J gene TRBJ2-7; D gene ambiguous. This CDR3 comprises 16 residues. With 5 bases removed from V and 1 base from J, the gap between germline ends came to 18 bases. CDR1 and CDR2 from the germline V gene are SEHNR and FQNEAQ (reference sequence). The CDR3 reads CASSPWVGVRSYEQYF. CDR3 coding DNA: TGTGCCAGCAGCCCATGGGTCGGAGTCCGGTCCTACGAGCAGTACTTC.

The J gene is TRBJ1-1, the V gene TRBV5-6; D perhaps matches TRBD1 (6 bases). V lost 4 bases and J 7 bases, leaving 11 bases between the germline ends. Germline assignment: CDR1 SGHDT and CDR2 YYEEEE. This CDR3 contains 12 residues. DNA of the CDR3: TGTGCCAGCAGCAGGACAGCCGTTGAAGCTTTCTTT. This sequence encodes CASSRTAVEAFF.

The chain's CDR3 is CASSLPDSDLWGPNEQYF. In DNA form, the CDR3 reads TGTGCCAGCAGTTTGCCGGACAGTGATCTATGGGGTCCTAACGAGCAGTACTTC. The genes are TRBV28 and TRBJ2-7; possibly TRBD1 for D (6 bases). The ends were cut back, 3 bases at V and 5 bases at J, with 26 bases in the middle. CDR1 MDHEN and CDR2 SYDVKM come from the germline V gene. The CDR3 contains 18 residues. The full variable domain, with the rest looked up from reference TRBV28 and TRBJ2-7, is DVKVTQSSRYLVKRTGEKVFLECVQDMDHENMFWYRQDPGLGLRLIYFSYDVKMKEKGDIPEGYSVSREKKERFSLILESASTNQTSMYLCASSLPDSDLWGPNEQYFGPGTRLTVT.

In this sample, this clonotype turned up many times. The chain has TRBV28 and TRBJ2-7, with TRBD2 as a possible D gene (6 bases). This CDR3 region has 14 residues. CDR1 MDHEN and CDR2 SYDVKM come from the germline V gene. V was pared by 7 bases and J by 2 bases, with 15 bases between. The CDR3 DNA is TGTGCCAGCATGGGAGGTTGGGGGGCCTACGAGCAGTACTTC. Translation gives CASMGGWGAYEQYF.

Comments on this clonotype: One base away lies a much larger clone, so this may be a sequencing read error. The CDR3 region has the DNA TGCGCCATCAGCCCTATCAAGGGTAATACCGGGGAGCTGTTTTTT. Translation gives CAISPIKGNTGELFF. The rearrangement links TRBV4-3 to TRBJ2-2; D is unclear. CDR1 is LGHNA and CDR2 is YSLEER in the germline V gene. This CDR3 region has 15 residues.

In its sample, this clonotype was seen once. The V call is TRBV9, the J call TRBJ2-3, with 7 positions matching TRBD2. The CDR3 runs 14 residues. Looked up from germline, CDR1 is SGDLS and CDR2 is YYNGEE. Trimming at V came to 8 bases and at J to 4 bases, leaving 10 bases not matched to a gene. In nucleotides, the CDR3 is TGTGCCAGTTCGGGGGAGGGCCTGCCAGATACGCAGTATTTT. Translated: CASSGEGLPDTQYF.

Note on this clonotype: Just one base apart from a much larger clone, this may be a read error. The chain employs TRBV5-3 and TRBJ2-3, with unresolved D. Being an ORF, TRBV5-3 has a function that is uncertain. The CDR3 extends over 14 amino acids. The chain's CDR3 is CASSLMGLPDTQYF. The CDR3 nucleotides read TGTGCCAGCAGCTTGATGGGTCTCCCAGATACGCAGTATTTT.

The chain combines TRBV7-6 with TRBJ2-7; D perhaps matches TRBD1 (5 bases). Trimming shortened V by 0 bases and J by 2 bases, and 8 bases separated the two germline ends. Germline V gene data show CDR1 as SGHVS and CDR2 as FNYEAQ. This CDR3 is built from 14 residues. This chain's CDR3 is CASSLAPRAYEQYF. CDR3 nucleotides: TGTGCCAGCAGCTTAGCGCCCAGGGCCTACGAGCAGTACTTC.

This chain connects TRBV13 to TRBJ2-3; TRBD2 aligns across 8 bases. The CDR3 covers 16 residues. CDR1 is PRHDT, CDR2 FYEKMQ, per germline (reference sequence). The V and J ends lost 1 base and 2 bases, in that order; junction bases with no gene match: 5. This CDR3 is CASSLAGGPLTDTQYF. Written as DNA, the CDR3 is TGTGCCAGCAGCTTAGCGGGAGGGCCCCTCACAGATACGCAGTATTTT.

CDR3: CASSCFQRSSGANVLTF. DNA of the CDR3: TGTGCCAGCAGCTGTTTCCAGCGAAGCTCTGGGGCCAACGTCCTGACTTTC. The rearrangement joins TRBV7-9 to TRBJ2-6, with unresolved D. Trimming stripped 4 bases from V and 0 bases from J, with 13 bases between. The length of the CDR3 is 17 residues. CDR1 is SEHNR, CDR2 FQNEAQ, per germline (reference sequence).

A word on this clonotype: A read error may produce the germline difference seen at one junction end. The gene calls are TRBV11-2 and TRBJ2-1, with TRBD2 identical over 10 bases. Per the germline V gene, CDR1 is SGHAT and CDR2 is FQNNGV. CDR3 length: 15 residues. CDR3 amino acids: CASSSGLAAYNERFF. CDR3 in DNA: TGTGCCAGCAGCTCCGGACTAGCGGCCTACAATGAGCGGTTCTTC.

This chain connects TRBV19 to TRBJ2-7; TRBD1 might be the D (6 bases). CDR3 size: 12 residues. V was cut by 9 bases and J by 2 bases, with 11 bases left in between. The V gene's germline CDR1 is LNHDA and CDR2 SQIVND (reference sequence). CDR3 in amino acids: CASTGSAYEQYF. The CDR3 DNA follows: TGTGCCAGCACAGGGAGCGCCTACGAGCAGTACTTC.

The CDR3 DNA reads as TGCAGTGCTAGAGACCGTAGCGGGAGGGCCCTCGCCGGGGAGCTGTTTTTT. It codes for CSARDRSGRALAGELFF. The rearrangement links TRBV20-1 to TRBJ2-2, with 11 bases identical to TRBD2. CDR1 is DFQATT and CDR2 is SNEGSKA in the germline V gene (reference sequence). V lost 0 bases and J lost 6; bases outside the gene matches: 9. The length of the CDR3 is 17 residues.

In this sample, this clonotype is medium-sized. This rearrangement joins TRBV29-1 to TRBJ2-3; 11 bases match TRBD2. CDR3 length equals 14 residues. The V gene end was trimmed by 2 bases and the J gene end by 3 bases; junction bases not matched to a gene: 1. The V gene's germline CDR1 is SQVTM and CDR2 ANQGSEA. The DNA of the CDR3 is TGCAGCGTTGAAACTAGCGGGAGTACAGATACGCAGTATTTT. Translation gives CSVETSGSTDTQYF.

About this clonotype: This is likely a read error, given that the CDR3 carries no conserved phenylalanine or tryptophan at its end. The gene calls are TRBV27 and TRBJ1-2, with D hard to call. There are 15 residues in the CDR3. Germline V gives CDR1 MNHEY, CDR2 SMNVEV (reference sequence). Trimming pared 7 bases from V and 6 bases from J, leaving 21 bases between. The CDR3 spells CASTPLGNGNNGYTI. DNA of the CDR3: TGTGCCAGCACCCCGCTGGGGAACGGAAACAATGGCTACACCATC.

Concerning this clonotype itself: A much more abundant neighbour one base away suggests this may be a read error. The CDR3 DNA is TGTGCCAGCAAGAGACACCCCACAGATACGCAGTATTTT. Its protein is CASKRHPTDTQYF. This chain links TRBV2 with TRBJ2-3; no definite D call. The germline V gene has CDR1 SNHLY and CDR2 FYNNEI. There are 13 residues in the CDR3. Trimming took 7 bases from V and 2 from J, leaving 10 bases between them.

This sequence joins TRBV9 and TRBJ1-5; no definite D call. The CDR3 consists of 15 residues. Germline V gives CDR1 SGDLS, CDR2 YYNGEE. The V end lost 0 bases, the J end lost 3 bases, and 10 bases lay between the germline ends. The CDR3 nucleotides are TGTGCCAGCAGCGTAGACCCAGGCGACAATCAGCCCCAGCATTTT. Its translation is CASSVDPGDNQPQHF.

The chain couples TRBV9 to TRBJ2-3; D unresolved. V was pared by 3 bases and J by 2 bases, with 16 bases between. Per the germline V gene, CDR1 is SGDLS and CDR2 is YYNGEE. The CDR3 runs to 16 residues. The CDR3 DNA follows: TGTGCCAGCAGCGGTCACCGGGCCCGGCCCACAGATACGCAGTATTTT. Its protein product is CASSGHRARPTDTQYF.